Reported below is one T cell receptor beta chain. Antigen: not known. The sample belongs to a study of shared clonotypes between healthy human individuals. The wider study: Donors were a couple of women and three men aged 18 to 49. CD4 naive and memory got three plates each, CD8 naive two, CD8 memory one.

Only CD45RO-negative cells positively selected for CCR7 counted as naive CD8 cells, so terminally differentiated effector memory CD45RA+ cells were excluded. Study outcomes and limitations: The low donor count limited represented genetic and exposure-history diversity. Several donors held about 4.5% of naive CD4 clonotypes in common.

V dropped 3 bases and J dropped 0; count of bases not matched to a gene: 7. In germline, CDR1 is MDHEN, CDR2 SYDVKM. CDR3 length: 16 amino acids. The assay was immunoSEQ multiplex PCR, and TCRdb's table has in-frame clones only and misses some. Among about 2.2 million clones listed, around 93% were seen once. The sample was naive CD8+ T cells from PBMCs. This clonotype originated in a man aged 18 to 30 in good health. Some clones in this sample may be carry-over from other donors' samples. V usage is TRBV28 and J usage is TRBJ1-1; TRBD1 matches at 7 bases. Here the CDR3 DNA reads TGTGCCAGCAGTTTGCGACACAGGGGATTGAACACTGAAGCTTTCTTT. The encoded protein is CASSLRHRGLNTEAFF. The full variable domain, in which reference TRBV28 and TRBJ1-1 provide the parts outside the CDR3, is DVKVTQSSRYLVKRTGEKVFLECVQDMDHENMFWYRQDPGLGLRLIYFSYDVKMKEKGDIPEGYSVSREKKERFSLILESASTNQTSMYLCASSLRHRGLNTEAFFGQGTRLTVV.